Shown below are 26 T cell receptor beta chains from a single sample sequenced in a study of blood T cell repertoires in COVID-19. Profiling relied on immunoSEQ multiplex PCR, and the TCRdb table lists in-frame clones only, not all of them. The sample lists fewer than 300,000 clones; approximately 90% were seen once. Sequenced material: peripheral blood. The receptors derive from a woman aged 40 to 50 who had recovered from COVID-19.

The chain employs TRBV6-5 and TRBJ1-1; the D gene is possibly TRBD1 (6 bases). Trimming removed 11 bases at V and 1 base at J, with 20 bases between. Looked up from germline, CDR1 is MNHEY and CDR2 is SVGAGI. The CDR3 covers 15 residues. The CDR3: CASHGWGRGNTEAFF. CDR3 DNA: TGTGCCTCCCATGGGTGGGGCAGGGGGAACACTGAAGCTTTCTTT.

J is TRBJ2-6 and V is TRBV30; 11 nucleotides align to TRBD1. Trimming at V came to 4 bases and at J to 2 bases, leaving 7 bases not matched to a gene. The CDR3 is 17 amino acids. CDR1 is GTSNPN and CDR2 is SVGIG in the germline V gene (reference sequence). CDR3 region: CAWTALGQGAGANVLTF. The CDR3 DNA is TGTGCCTGGACCGCATTGGGACAGGGGGCTGGGGCCAACGTCCTGACTTTC.

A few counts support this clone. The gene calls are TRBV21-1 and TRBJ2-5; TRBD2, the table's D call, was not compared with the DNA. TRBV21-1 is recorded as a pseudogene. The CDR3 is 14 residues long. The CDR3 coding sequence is TGTGCCAGCAGCAAAGTGAGAAAAAAAGAGACCCAGTACTTC. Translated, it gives CASSKVRKKETQYF.

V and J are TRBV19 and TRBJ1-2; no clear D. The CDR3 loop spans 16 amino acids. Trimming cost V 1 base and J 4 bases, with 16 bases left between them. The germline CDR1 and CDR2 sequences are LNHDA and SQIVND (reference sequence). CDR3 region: CASSIGFRGSPYGYTF. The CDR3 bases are TGTGCCAGTAGTATAGGGTTCCGAGGCAGCCCCTATGGCTACACCTTC.

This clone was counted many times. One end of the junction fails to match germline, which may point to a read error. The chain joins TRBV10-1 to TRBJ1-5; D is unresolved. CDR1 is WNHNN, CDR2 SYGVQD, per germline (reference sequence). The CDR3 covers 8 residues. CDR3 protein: CATRRAPF. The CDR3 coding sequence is TGCGCCACCCGGCGGGCGCCTTTT.

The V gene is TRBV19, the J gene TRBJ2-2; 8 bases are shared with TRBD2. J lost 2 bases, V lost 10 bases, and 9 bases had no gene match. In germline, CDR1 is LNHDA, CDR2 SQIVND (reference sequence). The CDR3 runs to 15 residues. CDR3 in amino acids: CATGGGTHNTGELFF. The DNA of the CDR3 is TGTGCCACCGGGGGGGGGACACATAACACCGGGGAGCTGTTTTTT.

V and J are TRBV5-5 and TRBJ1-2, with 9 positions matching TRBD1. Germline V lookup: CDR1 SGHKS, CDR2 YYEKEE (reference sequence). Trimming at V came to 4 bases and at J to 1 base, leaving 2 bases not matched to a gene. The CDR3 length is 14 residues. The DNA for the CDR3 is TGTGCCAGCAGCCAGACAGGGGGTAACTATGGCTACACCTTC. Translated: CASSQTGGNYGYTF. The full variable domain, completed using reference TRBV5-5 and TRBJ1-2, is DAGVTQSPTHLIKTRGQQVTLRCSPISGHKSVSWYQQVLGQGPQFIFQYYEKEERGRGNFPDRFSARQFPNYSSELNVNALLLGDSALYLCASSQTGGNYGYTFGSGTRLTVV.

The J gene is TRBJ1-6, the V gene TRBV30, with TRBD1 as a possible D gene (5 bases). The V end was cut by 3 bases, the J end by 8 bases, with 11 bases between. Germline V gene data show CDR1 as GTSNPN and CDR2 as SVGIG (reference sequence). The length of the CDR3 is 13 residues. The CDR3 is CAWRHRRDSPLHF. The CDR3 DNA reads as TGTGCCTGGAGACACCGCAGGGATTCACCCCTCCACTTT.

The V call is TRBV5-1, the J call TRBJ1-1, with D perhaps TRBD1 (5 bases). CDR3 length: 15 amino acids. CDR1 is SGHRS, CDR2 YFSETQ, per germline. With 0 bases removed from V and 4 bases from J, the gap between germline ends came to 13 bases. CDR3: CASSLGAAGFTEAFF. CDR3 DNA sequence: TGCGCCAGCAGCTTGGGGGCCGCAGGGTTCACTGAAGCTTTCTTT.

CDR3 amino acids: CASSLATGVGTSAYNEQFF. CDR3 nucleotide sequence: TGTGCCAGCAGCTTGGCAACAGGGGTGGGGACTAGCGCCTACAATGAGCAGTTCTTC. The rearrangement uses TRBV5-6 and TRBJ2-1; TRBD2 agrees at 10 bases. This CDR3 spans 19 amino acids. The trim removed 0 bases at V and 2 bases at J, leaving 11 bases unmatched. Germline CDR1 SGHDT, CDR2 YYEEEE.

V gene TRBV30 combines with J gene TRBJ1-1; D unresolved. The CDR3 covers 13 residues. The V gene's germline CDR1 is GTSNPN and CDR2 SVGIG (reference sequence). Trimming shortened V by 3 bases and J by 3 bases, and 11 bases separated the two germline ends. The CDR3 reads CAWSPTGDTEAFF. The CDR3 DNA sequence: TGTGCCTGGAGCCCAACCGGGGACACTGAAGCTTTCTTT.

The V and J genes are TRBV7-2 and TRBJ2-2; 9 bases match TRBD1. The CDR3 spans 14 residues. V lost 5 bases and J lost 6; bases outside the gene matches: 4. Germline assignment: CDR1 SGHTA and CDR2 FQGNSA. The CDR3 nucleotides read TGTGCCAGCAGCCGGGACAGGGCGGCCGGGGAGCTGTTTTTT. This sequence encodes CASSRDRAAGELFF.

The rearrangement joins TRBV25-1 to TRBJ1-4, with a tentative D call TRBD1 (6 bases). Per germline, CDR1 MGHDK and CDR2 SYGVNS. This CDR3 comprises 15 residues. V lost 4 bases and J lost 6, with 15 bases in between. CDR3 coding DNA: TGTGCCAGCAGTGCCCCGGACAGCCCAGATGAAAAACTGTTTTTT. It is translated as CASSAPDSPDEKLFF.

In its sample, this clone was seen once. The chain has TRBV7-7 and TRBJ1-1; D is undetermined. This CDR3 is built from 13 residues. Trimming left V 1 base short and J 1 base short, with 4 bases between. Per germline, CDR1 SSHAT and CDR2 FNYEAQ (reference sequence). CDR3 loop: CASSLGQNTEAFF. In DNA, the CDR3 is TGTGCCAGCAGCTTAGGTCAGAACACTGAAGCTTTCTTT.

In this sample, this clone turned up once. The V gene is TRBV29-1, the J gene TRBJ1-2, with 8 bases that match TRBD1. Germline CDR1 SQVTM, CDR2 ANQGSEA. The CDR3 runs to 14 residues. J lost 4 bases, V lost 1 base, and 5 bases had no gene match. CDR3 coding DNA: TGCAGCGTTGAAGGCAGGGGGCGAGGCTATGGCTACACCTTC. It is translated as CSVEGRGRGYGYTF.

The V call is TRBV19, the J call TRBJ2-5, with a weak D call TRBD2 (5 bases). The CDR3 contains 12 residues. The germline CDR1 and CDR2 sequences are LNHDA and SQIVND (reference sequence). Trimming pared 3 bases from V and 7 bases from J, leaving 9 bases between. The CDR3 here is CASSMGRGTQYF. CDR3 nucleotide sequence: TGTGCCAGTAGTATGGGCCGGGGGACCCAGTACTTC.

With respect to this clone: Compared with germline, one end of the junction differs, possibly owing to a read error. The CDR3 DNA reads TGTGCCAGCAGTGAAGCGCTTCGGGGACAGGGCTTC. It encodes CASSEALRGQGF. This chain links TRBV6-1 with TRBJ1-2; 9 bases agree with TRBD1. Per the germline V gene, CDR1 is MNHNS and CDR2 is SASEGT. The CDR3 sequence is 12 residues long.

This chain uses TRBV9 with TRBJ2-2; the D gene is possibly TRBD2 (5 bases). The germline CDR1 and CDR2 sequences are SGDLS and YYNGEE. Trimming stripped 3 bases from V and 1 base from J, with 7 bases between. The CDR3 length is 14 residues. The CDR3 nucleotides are TGTGCCAGCAGCGGGGGAGTGAACACCGGGGAGCTGTTTTTT. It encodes CASSGGVNTGELFF.

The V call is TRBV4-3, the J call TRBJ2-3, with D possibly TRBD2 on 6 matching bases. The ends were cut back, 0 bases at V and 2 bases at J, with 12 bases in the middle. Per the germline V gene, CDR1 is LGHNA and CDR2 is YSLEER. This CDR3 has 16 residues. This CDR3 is CASSQDWGDSTDTQYF. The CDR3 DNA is TGCGCCAGCAGCCAAGATTGGGGGGACTCCACAGATACGCAGTATTTT.

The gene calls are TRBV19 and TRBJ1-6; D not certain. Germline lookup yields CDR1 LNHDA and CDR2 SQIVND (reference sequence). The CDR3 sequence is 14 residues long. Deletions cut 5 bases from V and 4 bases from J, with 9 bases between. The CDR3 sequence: CASSVEGYNSPLHF. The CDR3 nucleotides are TGTGCCAGTAGTGTCGAGGGTTATAATTCACCCCTCCACTTT.

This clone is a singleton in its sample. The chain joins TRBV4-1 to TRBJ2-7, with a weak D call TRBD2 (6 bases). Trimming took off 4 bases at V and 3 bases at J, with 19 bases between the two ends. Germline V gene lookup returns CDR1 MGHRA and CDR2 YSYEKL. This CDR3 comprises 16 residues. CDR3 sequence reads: CASSPRTTRGLYEQYF. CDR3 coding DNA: TGCGCCAGCAGCCCAAGGACTACCCGGGGACTCTACGAGCAGTACTTC.

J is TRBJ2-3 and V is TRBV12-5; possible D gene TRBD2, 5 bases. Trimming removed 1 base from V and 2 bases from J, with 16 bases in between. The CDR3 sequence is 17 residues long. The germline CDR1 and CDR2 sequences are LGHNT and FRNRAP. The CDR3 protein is CASGLGADRLHTDTQYF. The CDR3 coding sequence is TGTGCTAGTGGTTTGGGCGCGGACCGACTACACACAGATACGCAGTATTTT. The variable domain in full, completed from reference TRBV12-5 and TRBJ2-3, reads DARVTQTPRHKVTEMGQEVTMRCQPILGHNTVFWYRQTMMQGLELLAYFRNRAPLDDSGMPKDRFSAEMPDATLATLKIQPSEPRDSAVYFCASGLGADRLHTDTQYFGPGTRLTVL.

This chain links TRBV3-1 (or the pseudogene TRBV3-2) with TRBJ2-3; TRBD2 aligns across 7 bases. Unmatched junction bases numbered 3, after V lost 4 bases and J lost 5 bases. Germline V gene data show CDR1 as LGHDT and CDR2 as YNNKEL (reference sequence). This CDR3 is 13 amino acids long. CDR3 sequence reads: CASSRGGVDTQYF. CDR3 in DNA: TGTGCCAGCAGCCGGGGAGGGGTAGATACGCAGTATTTT.

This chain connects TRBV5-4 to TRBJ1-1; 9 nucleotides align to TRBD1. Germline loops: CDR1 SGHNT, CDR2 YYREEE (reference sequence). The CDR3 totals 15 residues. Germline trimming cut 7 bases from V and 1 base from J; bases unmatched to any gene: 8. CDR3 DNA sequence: TGTGCCAGCTCACCGGGGGGACAGGGGAACACTGAAGCTTTCTTT. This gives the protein CASSPGGQGNTEAFF.

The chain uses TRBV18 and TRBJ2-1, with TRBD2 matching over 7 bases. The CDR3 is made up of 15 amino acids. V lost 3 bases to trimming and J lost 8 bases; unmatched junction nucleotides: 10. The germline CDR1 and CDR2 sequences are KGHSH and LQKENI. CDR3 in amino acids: CASSPPAGPWDEQFF. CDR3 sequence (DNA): TGTGCCAGCTCACCCCCAGCGGGACCCTGGGATGAGCAGTTCTTC.

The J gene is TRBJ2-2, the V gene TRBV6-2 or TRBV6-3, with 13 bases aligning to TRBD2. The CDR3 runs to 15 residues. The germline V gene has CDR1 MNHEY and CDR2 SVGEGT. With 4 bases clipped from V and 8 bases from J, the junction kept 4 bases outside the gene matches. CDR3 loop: CASSSRTSGRGELFF. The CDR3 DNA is TGTGCCAGCAGTTCTCGGACTAGCGGGAGAGGGGAGCTGTTTTTT.